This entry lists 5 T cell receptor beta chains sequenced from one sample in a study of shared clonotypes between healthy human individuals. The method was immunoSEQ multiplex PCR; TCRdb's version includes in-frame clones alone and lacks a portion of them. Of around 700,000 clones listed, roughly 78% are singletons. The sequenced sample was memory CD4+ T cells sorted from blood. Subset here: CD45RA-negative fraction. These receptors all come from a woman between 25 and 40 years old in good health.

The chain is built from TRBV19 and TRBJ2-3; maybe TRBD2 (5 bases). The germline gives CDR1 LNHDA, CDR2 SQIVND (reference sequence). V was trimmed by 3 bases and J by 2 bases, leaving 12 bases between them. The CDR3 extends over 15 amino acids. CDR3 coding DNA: TGTGCCAGTAGTATTCACCAGACTACCACAGATACGCAGTATTTT. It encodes CASSIHQTTTDTQYF. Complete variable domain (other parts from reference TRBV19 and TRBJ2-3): DGGITQSPKYLFRKEGQNVTLSCEQNLNHDAMYWYRQDPGQGLRLIYYSQIVNDFQKGDIAEGYSVSREKKESFPLTVTSAQKNPTAFYLCASSIHQTTTDTQYFGPGTRLTVL.

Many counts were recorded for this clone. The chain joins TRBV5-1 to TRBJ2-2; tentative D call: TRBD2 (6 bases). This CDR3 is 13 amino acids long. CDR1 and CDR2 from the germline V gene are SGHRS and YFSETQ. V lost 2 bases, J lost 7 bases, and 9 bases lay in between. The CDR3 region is CASSFWRGGELFF. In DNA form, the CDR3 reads TGCGCCAGCAGCTTTTGGCGGGGCGGGGAGCTGTTTTTT.

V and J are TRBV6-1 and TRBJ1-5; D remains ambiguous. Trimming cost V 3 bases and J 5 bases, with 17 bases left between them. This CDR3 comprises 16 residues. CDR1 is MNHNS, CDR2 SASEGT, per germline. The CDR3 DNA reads TGTGCCAGCAGTGAGAGGGCCGTGGGATTTGATCAGCCCCAGCATTTT. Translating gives CASSERAVGFDQPQHF.

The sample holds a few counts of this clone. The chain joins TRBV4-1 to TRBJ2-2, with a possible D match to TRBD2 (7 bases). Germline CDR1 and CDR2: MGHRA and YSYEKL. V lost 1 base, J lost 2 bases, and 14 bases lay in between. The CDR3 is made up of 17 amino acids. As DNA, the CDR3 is TGCGCCAGCAGCCAAGGAAAAGGGGGGGACAACACCGGGGAGCTGTTTTTT. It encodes CASSQGKGGDNTGELFF.

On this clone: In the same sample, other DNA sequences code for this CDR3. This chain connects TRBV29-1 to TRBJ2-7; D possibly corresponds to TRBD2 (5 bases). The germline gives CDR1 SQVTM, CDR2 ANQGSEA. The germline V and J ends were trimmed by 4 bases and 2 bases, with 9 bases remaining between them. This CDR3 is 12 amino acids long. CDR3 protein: CSVAGTAYEQYF. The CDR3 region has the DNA TGCAGCGTTGCGGGAACTGCCTACGAGCAGTACTTC.